This entry is about one T cell receptor beta chain. Its antigen has not been determined. One base away there is no much larger clone; base qualities are not given. This entry belongs to a study of cytomegalovirus exposure and HLA in healthy donors (dated by TCRdb to about 2017). Regarding the complete study: In an earlier analysis of under 750 of the donors, roughly 300 Gb of sequence data and approximately 100 million unique TCR beta sequences from 180 million or so T cells were reported. To decide whether each TCR beta V gene segment behaved as functional or pseudogenic, an earlier analysis of some 570 of the donors relied on high-throughput TCR beta sequencing. To study patterns of TCR occurrence, a later analysis re-analyzed previously published TCR beta repertoires from 666 donors and added high-resolution HLA genotyping. Genome-wide SNP genotypes for about 65% of the 666 donors were used in a later genetic analysis, which treated that subset as a discovery cohort. All discovery cohort repertoires had been generated using a single sequencing platform. The study was designed to test whether signatures of past pathogen exposure could be identified by cataloging public T cell receptors. An early release that covered 640 HLA-typed donors contained approximately 320 gigabases of sequencing data and 65 million to 100 million unique TCR sequences. High-throughput TCR immunosequencing, statistical association of individual TCRs with disease status, and machine learning were combined to predict cytomegalovirus infection status. On average, roughly 240,000 unique TCR beta nucleotide sequences were sequenced per donor among 398 genotyped donors of the cohort, with roughly 18% of those sequences being non-productive. The later analysis used no new phenotypic data to find candidate immune exposures, relying instead on TCR beta sequences and their occurrence across donors. Class I and class II HLA loci were covered by the typing at four-digit resolution. Alongside the repertoire data, information on donor age, sex, ethnicity and CMV serostatus was compiled. The number of typed donors differed by locus: roughly 629-640 for A, B, C, DRB1 and DQB1; 500 to 550 for DQA1; 600 to 610 for DPA1; and roughly 470 for DPB1. Four or five DR-DQ haplotypes were handled as single units for association and clustering because linkage in the cohort was strong. Along with the approximately 650-subject first cohort, a separate validation cohort of more than 90 different subjects was used. Among the approximately 420 genotyped donors, 75% to 90% belonged to the genetic ancestry cluster associated with self-reported Caucasian donors. The study used immunosequencing to profile the T cell repertoires of several hundred subjects and linked those repertoires to cytomegalovirus serostatus.

The library was obtained by the immunoSEQ multiplex PCR assay. The multiplex PCR relied on a mix of 60 forward primers for TCR Vbeta segments and 13 reverse primers for TCR Jbeta segments. Amplification of the CDR3 region of rearranged TCR beta genes was performed with a multiplex PCR assay on genomic DNA. The amplified TCR beta libraries were sequenced on the Illumina HiSeq System as 87-base-pair reads. Under the source paper's analysis protocol: A later analysis counted 65 million to 90 million unique TCR beta chains across the 650 to 700 repertoires, and 9.5 million to 11 million of these chains were shared by at least two donors. Raw reads were error-corrected and collapsed into unique sequences with a nearest-neighbor algorithm that merged closely related sequences to remove PCR and sequencing errors. Alignment of CDR3 sequences to IMGT reference sequences was used to assign V, D and J gene segments. For a sequence to be retained, a match of at least six nucleotides was required to both a V gene segment and a J gene segment. Rearrangements were classified as productive when the CDR3 lacked stop codons and remained in frame with V and J, and all other rearrangements were classified as non-productive. CDR3 was defined according to IMGT convention as the region running from the second conserved V-encoded cysteine to the conserved J-encoded phenylalanine. In an earlier analysis of 587 of the donors, sequences lacking an unambiguous match to a single V gene segment were excluded. In an earlier analysis of roughly 500 of the donors, V segments were called functional above 56.7% productive rearrangements and were called segregating when the between-donor standard deviation exceeded 5%. A statistical classification framework was built for diagnosing cytomegalovirus status from the catalog of TCR beta chain sequences. In a later analysis, V and J genes were assigned by comparing TCR nucleotide sequences against IMGT/GENE-DB human TR gene sequences. Using the TCRdist pipeline, a later analysis assigned CDR3 sequences along with most-parsimonious VDJ recombination scenarios. In a later analysis, each TCR beta chain was defined by its CDR3 amino acid sequence together with its V-gene family, and reads lacking a unique V-gene family were excluded. As a way to deal with suspected cross-contamination and a sequencing artifact, a later analysis dropped hundreds of nucleotide sequences that were highly shared and had low generation probability. In a later analysis, a clonal expansion index for each public chain was calculated from normalized within-repertoire ranks of inferred template counts. In a later analysis, generation probabilities were computed with a VDJ recombination model fitted to out-of-frame rearrangements, and the resulting probabilities were checked against IGoR. In a later analysis, hypergeometric tests were used to score TCR-TCR, TCR-HLA and TCR-CMV co-occurrence, with a repertoire-size bias correction applied to TCR pairs. A later analysis estimated false discovery rates by permuting HLA or CMV assignments 20 times. In a later analysis, co-occurring TCRs were grouped with DBSCAN, and TCRdist sequence similarity was added when clustering was performed within HLA-allele-positive subsets. Co-occurrence clustering excluded repertoires with fewer than 30,000 or more than 120,000 public chains, plus five with anomalous nucleotide sharing. TCRdb obtained this table from immuneACCESS and retained in-frame rearrangements with V and J assigned. These tables miss some clones; where compared with another copy, unresolved V genes account for less than half of the shortfall, and the remainder is unexplained. For V, J and clone size, that table is used; D and trimming come from the DNA. The sample table shows approximately 86,000 clones, and around 75% are seen once. The ten top clones hold about 3% of the sample.

Overall study outcomes, separate from this receptor: Some 16 rarely observed V segments, including chromosome 9 orphons, were excluded from the earlier analysis of approximately 500 of the donors because counts were too low. Compared with the 666-donor mean, donors in an Asian-associated ancestry cluster had fewer N-insertions in productive TCRs, according to a later genetic analysis. In a later analysis, the rate of TCR association differed among HLA loci, with DRB1 alleles having the most associated TCRs and HLA-C alleles having the fewest. While some public TCRs were present in many individuals, most TCR sequences turned up only very rarely across donors. Immune exposure information for the cohort was limited to CMV serostatus. Three of the identified cytomegalovirus-associated TCR beta chains were confirmed in vitro to be specific for cytomegalovirus antigens. Roughly uniform sequencing depth across donors was assumed in presence/absence analyses, although this assumption may not hold. The cohort was sequenced for TCR beta chains only, and without alpha or paired-chain data the features that could be detected were limited. The study listed 150 to 200 TCR beta chains as associated with cytomegalovirus. The sequencing pipeline was judged likely to have produced a cluster of highly shared sequence variants as a technical artifact. A further reported finding was that TCR beta sequences accurately predicted the HLA-A and HLA-B alleles for most subjects in the first cohort. An association between a missense DCLRE1C variant and V-gene and J-gene trimming of TCR beta chains was found in a later genetic analysis and replicated in an independent cohort. A later analysis reported that several top co-occurrence clusters appeared linked to parvovirus B19, influenza, CMV and Epstein-Barr virus. According to the authors, the approach could potentially be generalized to other disease states and immunological phenotypes. Correlated functional status among segregating V segments might be attributable to linkage disequilibrium, but an unknown experimental factor could not be ruled out. Assigning TCR associations to individual alleles was difficult when HLA alleles, especially DR and DQ, strongly co-occurred. Compared with equally common non-associated chains, HLA-associated TCR beta chains in a later analysis were more clonally expanded and had lower generation probabilities. Because HLA typing was missing for some donors at each locus, association tests included only the typed subset. At a false discovery rate of 0.05, a later analysis linked around 17,000 TCR beta sequences to specific HLA alleles. Some IMGT-functional V segments, including TRBV6-2 and TRBV6-3, could not be distinguished by the 87-base-pair reads and were therefore excluded. An earlier analysis of approximately 590 of the donors showed that most TCR beta V segments appeared in productive rearrangements either about 87% or about 30% of the time, which broadly matched IMGT annotations. The classifier was reported to diagnose cytomegalovirus status with high specificity and sensitivity in both the original and validation cohorts. Most CMV-associated TCR beta chains appeared to be HLA-restricted in a later analysis, and the HLA associations seemed to be driven largely by CMV exposure.

At the junction V is shortened by 2 bases and J by 7 bases, with 12 bases in between. The CDR3 measures 13 amino acids from cysteine to phenylalanine. Left in the record is the CDR3 DNA by itself, 39 bases read in frame from the first base. As encoded in the germline V gene, CDR1 is SGDLS while CDR2 is YYNGEE. In total, fewer than 750 healthy bone marrow donors made up the cohort. At the time of sampling, all cohort members were nominally healthy, though unrecorded immune exposures were likely present. The donor was CMV seronegative and belonged to the group of 352 seronegative cohort members. Every donor gave a peripheral blood sample, and the peripheral blood mononuclear cells from that sample were used for TCR beta sequencing. The Qiagen DNeasy Blood Extraction Kit was used to extract genomic DNA from the blood cell samples.

This clonotype originated in a man in his forties or fifties in good health and CMV-seronegative. The chain uses TRBV9 and TRBJ1-1; 5 matching bases give a weak D call of TRBD1. Input material: PBMCs. The DNA sequence follows: TGTGCCAGCAGCGTCGGAGGGGCGGGTGAAGCTTTCTTT. Its coded protein is CASSVGGAGEAFF.